Described below is a single T cell receptor beta chain sequence and its context. Its antigen is unidentified. With V trimmed by 4 bases and J by 5 bases, 7 bases remained unmatched. Germline V gene data show CDR1 as SGHRS and CDR2 as YFSETQ. The CDR3 runs to 15 residues. This record comes from a study of T-cell memory formation after mild COVID-19. Study background: Most TCR clusters belonged to a single donor. The study, taken as a whole, reports: Cross-reactive memory appears to have joined, as suggested by some responding clones showing up in pre-infection memory. Of the contracting clones, CD4+ ones lay mainly in CM and EM, and CD8+ ones in EMRA.

Barcoded TCR alpha and TCR beta cDNA libraries with UMIs came from 5'RACE using constant-segment primers. A single record per CDR3 protein comes from TCRdb applying MiXCR to the 5' RACE reads. The data contain 400,000 or so distinct CDR3 sequences, more than 20% of them seen just once; the ten biggest clones take up under 15%. J is TRBJ2-2 and V is TRBV5-1, with 8 bases identical to TRBD1. The TCR comes from an adult woman who had mild COVID-19 (a few samples of this study predate the infection). Cell type and time point are not known. Sequences were obtained from PBMCs or a T cell subset sorted from them (not recorded which). CDR3 in DNA: TGCGCCAGCAGCACCTGGACAGGGAGGACCGGGGAGCTGTTTTTT. Its protein product is CASSTWTGRTGELFF.